These T cell receptor beta chains were read from a single sample in a study of regulatory T cells in long-lasting Graves disease. TCRdb re-called the multiplex PCR reads with MiXCR, one entry per CDR3 protein. The table has about 540,000 distinct CDR3 sequences, 13% seen once. These data were also filed under a second study, of T cells in Graves' hyperthyroidism and ophthalmopathy.

Sequenced here: peripheral blood mononuclear cells (PBMCs), sampled at new diagnosis, from a patient treated with antithyroid drugs. The receptors shown here come from a man between 25 and 39 years old with Graves disease. Both conserved end residues are part of each CDR3.

V | CDR3
TRBV5-1 | CASSGGDTAVYGYTF
TRBV20-1 | CSATPDRVYGYTF
TRBV6-1 | CASSDRTRPALYF
TRBV20-1 | CSARFQGGGAEAFF
TRBV6-2/TRBV6-3 | CASRIQLAGFYNEQFF
TRBV15 | CATSSPDRTGELFF
TRBV5-4 | CASSSGVADYNEQFF
TRBV7-9 | CASSTTSGRTAEQYF
TRBV12-3/TRBV12-4 | CAGRQGWNTEAFF
TRBV9 | CASSVNIGKGYGYTF
TRBV9 | CASSTGLAETYEQYF
TRBV30 | CAWSAGGPSGEQYF
TRBV6-5 | CASSYLGNEKLFF
TRBV20-1 | CSAMEPGNLGYTF
TRBV28 | CATGGTEAFF
TRBV6-4 | CASSDSASNEQFF
TRBV11-1 | CASSQSSPLPGQGRNGYTF
TRBV25-1 | CASSRWGAGTEAFF
TRBV3-1 | CASSQAGGRSEQYF
TRBV7-2 | CASTPRGGSEGYTF
TRBV20-1 | CSAPPGASNSPLHF
TRBV6-2/TRBV6-3 | CASSWTGGYNSPLHF
TRBV12-3/TRBV12-4 | CASSARQDQETQYF